This T cell receptor (beta chain) was found in a study of blood T cells in healthy people across ages (dated by TCRdb to the mid-2010s). Notes on the research overall: Template switching captured roughly one uniquely barcoded TCR beta cDNA molecule per two T cells in model experiments. Age-related changes in TCR beta repertoire diversity were measured in the study by deep sequencing normalized with unique cDNA molecular identifiers. Donors were grouped into four age groups: young (average 16 years), middle-aged (approximately 41), aged (roughly 62) and long-lived (approximately 75). To avoid experimental bias, donors of different ages were distributed randomly across sequencing lanes. For two donors (one aged 18 to 30 and one aged 80 or older), the study analyzed two additional independent replicas of 1 million unique cDNA reads from the same blood draw.

The donors were under 40 Caucasian individuals from Russia, aged roughly 6 to 100 years, who were systemically healthy. Each donor gave 9 to 10 milliliters of peripheral blood, collected into EDTA-treated Vacutainer tubes. PBMCs were isolated by Ficoll-Paque density-gradient centrifugation, with at least 6.5 million obtained per sample. Total RNA, at least 6 micrograms per sample, was extracted from PBMCs with Trizol reagent. For every donor, an aliquot of PBMCs went through flow cytometry to measure the percentages of naive CD45RAhigh/CD27high T cells. About this clonotype: Its antigen is unknown. No clone much larger than this one lies a single base away; base qualities are absent.

Paper-wide results and their limitations: A strong correlation was found between observed TCR beta diversity and the percentage of naive T cells measured by flow cytometry. Bulk unsorted PBMC profiling prevented conclusive comparison of naive and antigen-experienced compartments. Donor CMV infection status was unknown, potentially confounding age-related changes in expanded clonotypes. Compared with the aged group, the long-lived group had more naive CD4+ T cells, fewer expanded clones and increased TCR diversity, suggesting age selection. Estimates of total diversity based on one million sequenced T cells were regarded as lower bounds and as underestimates. Observed TCR beta diversity per million T cells fell roughly linearly with age, and a significant reduction was already apparent by age around 40.

CDR1 and CDR2 (SGHTA, FQGNSA) derive from the germline V gene. The CDR3 goes from the cysteine to the phenylalanine over 14 residues. Of the read, only the CDR3 DNA is kept; its 42 bases are in frame from base 1. At the junction V is shortened by 4 bases and J by 5 bases, with 14 bases in between. The method behind the library was 5' RACE. The second PCR ran for roughly 7 to 12 cycles and used a J-beta primer mix along with a sample-barcoded 5' primer. A template-switch 5' adaptor carrying 12 random nucleotides introduced a unique molecular identifier onto each TCR beta cDNA molecule. At least 2.5 million CDR3-containing paired-end reads were obtained from each sample. First-strand cDNA synthesis was performed from all RNA using the Mint cDNA synthesis kit, with priming by a TRBC-specific oligonucleotide. Following uracil-DNA glycosylase treatment, a first 18-cycle PCR with universal primers M1SS and BC2_uni_R was performed on all cDNA. The study's processing was this. Normalization of each sample was performed by random selection of 1 million high-quality reads, each carrying a distinct molecular identifier. Reads with shared molecular identifiers were discarded instead of being binned into consensus sequences. MiTCR, run with a Q25 quality threshold and the strictest error-elimination algorithm, handled CDR3 identification, clonotype clustering and error correction. A nonparametric unseen species model with Euler transformation was used to estimate lower-bound total TCR beta diversity. The public reads were reprocessed in TCRdb via fastp at Q25 and MiXCR, keeping in-frame beta chains. Under each unique CDR3 protein, matching rows form one entry showing the most common genes and DNA. The V and J calls were not made by the authors but by TCRdb's processing. Across this sample there are 1.5 million to 2 million distinct CDR3 sequences, with 39% seen only once. The top ten hold roughly 24% of the sample.

The source material was blood. This receptor chain uses TRBV7-2 and TRBJ2-5; the D gene could be either TRBD1 or TRBD2, each agreeing at 6 bases. This clonotype originated in a human donor in good health. CDR3 protein: CASSYSGAGETQYF. The nucleotide sequence is given as TGTGCCAGCAGCTATTCGGGGGCTGGGGAGACCCAGTACTTC.